This T cell receptor beta chain was retrieved from a study of circulating CD8 cells and anti-PD-1 response in melanoma. Study findings and constraints: Clonotype sharing was highest between DPOS and TIGIT subsets.

Each library started from around 15 ng of total RNA using the QIAseq Immune Repertoire TCR panel. Each CDR3 protein gets one entry after TCRdb re-called the reads with MiXCR. The sample has about 300 distinct CDR3 sequences, 8% to 10% seen once. Four subsets defined by PD-1 and/or TIGIT were sorted from live CD3+CD8+TCRalphabeta+ cells. CDR3 length: 14 amino acids. Germline V gene sequence: CDR1 SQVTM, CDR2 ANQGSEA. By share, this clonotype counts as large. Its antigen is currently unknown. A read error may account for a junction end that differs from germline. The chain recombines TRBV29-1 with TRBJ1-1; D remains unclear. Sequences were derived from CD8+ T cells from PBMCs, sampled at baseline or after one month of anti-PD-1 therapy (not recorded which). The sequence came from a human donor with melanoma. The CDR3 region has the DNA TGCAGTGTTGAAGAGACACGACCGGGAACTGAAGCTTTCTTT. Translation: CSVEETRPGTEAFF.